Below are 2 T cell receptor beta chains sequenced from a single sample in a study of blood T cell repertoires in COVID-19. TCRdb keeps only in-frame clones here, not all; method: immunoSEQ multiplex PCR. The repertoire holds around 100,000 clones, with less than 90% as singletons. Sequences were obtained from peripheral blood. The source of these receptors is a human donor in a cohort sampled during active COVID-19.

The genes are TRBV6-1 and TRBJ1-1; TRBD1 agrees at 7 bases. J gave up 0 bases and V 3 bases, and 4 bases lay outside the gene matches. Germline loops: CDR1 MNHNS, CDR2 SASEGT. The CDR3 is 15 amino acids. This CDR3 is CASSDAGQMNTEAFF. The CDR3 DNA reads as TGTGCCAGCAGTGACGCGGGACAGATGAACACTGAAGCTTTCTTT.

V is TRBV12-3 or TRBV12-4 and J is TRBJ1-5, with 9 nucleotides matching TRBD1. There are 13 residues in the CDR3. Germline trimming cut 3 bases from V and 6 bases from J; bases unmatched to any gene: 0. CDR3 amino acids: CASSLTGGQPQHF. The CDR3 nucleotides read TGTGCCAGCAGTTTGACAGGGGGTCAGCCCCAGCATTTT.